This T cell receptor beta chain originates from a study of blood T cell repertoires in COVID-19. The wider study: The United States, Italy and Spain supplied acute and convalescent COVID-19 samples.

A Seattle source enrolled patients during active infection and followed them longitudinally. The sample holds a few counts of this clone. With 5 bases removed from V and 4 bases from J, the gap between germline ends came to 9 bases. CDR1 GTSNPN and CDR2 SVGIG come from the germline V gene (reference sequence). CDR3 length: 12 amino acids. In the study's own analysis: The assay estimated nucleated cells by amplifying reference gene primers. Assay used: immunoSEQ multiplex PCR; TCRdb lists only in-frame clones, some missing. The V and J calls and clone size are taken from that table; D and trimming were inferred from the DNA. The table shows fewer than 700,000 clones, with approximately 91% occurring only once.

This TCR derives from a woman in her forties or fifties with COVID-19, enrolled during active disease. Specimen: peripheral blood. The rearrangement joins TRBV30 to TRBJ1-5; TRBD1 is a possible D gene (5 bases). This chain's CDR3 is CAWGHPNQPQHF. DNA of the CDR3: TGTGCCTGGGGACACCCGAATCAGCCCCAGCATTTT.